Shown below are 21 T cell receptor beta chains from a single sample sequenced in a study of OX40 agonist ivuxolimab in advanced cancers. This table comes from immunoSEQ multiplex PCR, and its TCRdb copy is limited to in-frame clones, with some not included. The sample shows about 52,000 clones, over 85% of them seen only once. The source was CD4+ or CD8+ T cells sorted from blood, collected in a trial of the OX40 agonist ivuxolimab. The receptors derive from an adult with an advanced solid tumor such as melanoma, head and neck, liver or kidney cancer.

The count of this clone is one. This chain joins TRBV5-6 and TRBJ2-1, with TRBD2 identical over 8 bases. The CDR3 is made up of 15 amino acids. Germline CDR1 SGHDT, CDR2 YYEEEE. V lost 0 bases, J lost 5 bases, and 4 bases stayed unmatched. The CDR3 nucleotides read TGTGCCAGCAGCTTGGGGGGACTAGGGGACAATGAGCAGTTCTTC. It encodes CASSLGGLGDNEQFF.

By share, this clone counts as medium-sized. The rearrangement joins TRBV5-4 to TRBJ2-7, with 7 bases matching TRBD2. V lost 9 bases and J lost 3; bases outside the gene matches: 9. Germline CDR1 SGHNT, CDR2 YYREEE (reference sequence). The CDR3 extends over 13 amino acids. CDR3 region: CATSSREYYEQYF. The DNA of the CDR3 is TGTGCCACCTCCTCGCGGGAGTACTACGAGCAGTACTTC.

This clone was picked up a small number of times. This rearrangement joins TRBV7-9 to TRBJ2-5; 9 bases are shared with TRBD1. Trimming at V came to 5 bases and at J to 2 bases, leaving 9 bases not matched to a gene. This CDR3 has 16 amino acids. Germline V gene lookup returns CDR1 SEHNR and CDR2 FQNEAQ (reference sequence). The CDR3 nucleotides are TGTGCCAGCAGCACCTTCCGGGACAGGGCTCAAGAGACCCAGTACTTC. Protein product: CASSTFRDRAQETQYF.

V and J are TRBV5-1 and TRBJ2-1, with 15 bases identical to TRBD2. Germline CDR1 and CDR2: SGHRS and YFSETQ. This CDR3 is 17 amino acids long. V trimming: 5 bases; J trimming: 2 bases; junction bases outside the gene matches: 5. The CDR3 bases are TGCGCCAGCAGGCCCGGACTAGCGGGGGGGGCCTACAATGAGCAGTTCTTC. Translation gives CASRPGLAGGAYNEQFF.

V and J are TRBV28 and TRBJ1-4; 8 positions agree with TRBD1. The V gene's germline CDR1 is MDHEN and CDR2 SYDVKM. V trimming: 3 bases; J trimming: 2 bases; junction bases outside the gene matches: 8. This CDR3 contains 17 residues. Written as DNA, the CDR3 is TGTGCCAGCAGTTTGGTTGACAGGGGTTTGACTAATGAAAAACTGTTTTTT. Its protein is CASSLVDRGLTNEKLFF.

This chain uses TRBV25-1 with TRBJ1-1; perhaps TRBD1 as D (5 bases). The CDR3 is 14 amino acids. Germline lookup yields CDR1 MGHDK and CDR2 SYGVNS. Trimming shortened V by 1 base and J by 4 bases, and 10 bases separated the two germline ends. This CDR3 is CASSEFGGSTEAFF. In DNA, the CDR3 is TGTGCCAGCAGTGAATTCGGGGGGAGCACTGAAGCTTTCTTT.

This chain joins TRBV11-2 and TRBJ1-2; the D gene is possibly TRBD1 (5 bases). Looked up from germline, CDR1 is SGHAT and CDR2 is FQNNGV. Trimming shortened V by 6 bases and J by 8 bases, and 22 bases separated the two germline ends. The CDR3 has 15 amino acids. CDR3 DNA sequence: TGTGCCAGCAGTTCCGGGACGGGGATAGGACGGGGCTACACCTTC. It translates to CASSSGTGIGRGYTF.

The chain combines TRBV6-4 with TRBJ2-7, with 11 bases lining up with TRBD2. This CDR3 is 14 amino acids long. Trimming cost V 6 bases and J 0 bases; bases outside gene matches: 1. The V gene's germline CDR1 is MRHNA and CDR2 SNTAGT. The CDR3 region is CASRLAGDSYEQYF. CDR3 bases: TGTGCCAGCAGACTAGCGGGAGACTCCTACGAGCAGTACTTC.

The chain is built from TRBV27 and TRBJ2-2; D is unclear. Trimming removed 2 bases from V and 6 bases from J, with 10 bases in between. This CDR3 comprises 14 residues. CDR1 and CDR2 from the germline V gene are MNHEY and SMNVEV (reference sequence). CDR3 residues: CASSLGVLAGELFF. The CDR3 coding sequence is TGTGCCAGCAGTTTAGGGGTACTCGCCGGGGAGCTGTTTTTT.

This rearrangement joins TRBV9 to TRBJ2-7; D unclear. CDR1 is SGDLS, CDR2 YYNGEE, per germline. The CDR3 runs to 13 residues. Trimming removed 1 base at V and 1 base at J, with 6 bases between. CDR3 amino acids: CASSVQDSYEQYF. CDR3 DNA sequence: TGTGCCAGCAGCGTACAGGATTCCTACGAGCAGTACTTC.

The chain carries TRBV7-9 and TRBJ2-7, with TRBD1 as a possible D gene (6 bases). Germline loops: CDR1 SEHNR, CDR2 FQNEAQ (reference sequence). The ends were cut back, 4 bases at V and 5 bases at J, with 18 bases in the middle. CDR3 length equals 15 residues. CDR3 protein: CASSYTGQGRHEQYF. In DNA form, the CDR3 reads TGTGCCAGCAGCTACACGGGGCAGGGGCGCCACGAGCAGTACTTC. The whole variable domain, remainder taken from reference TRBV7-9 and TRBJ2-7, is DTGVSQNPRHKITKRGQNVTFRCDPISEHNRLYWYRQTLGQGPEFLTYFQNEAQLEKSRLLSDRFSAERPKGSFSTLEIQRTEQGDSAMYLCASSYTGQGRHEQYFGPGTRLTVT.

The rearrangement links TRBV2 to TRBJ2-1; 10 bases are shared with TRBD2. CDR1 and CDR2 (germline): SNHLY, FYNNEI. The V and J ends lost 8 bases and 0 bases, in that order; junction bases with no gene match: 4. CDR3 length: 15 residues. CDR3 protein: CASLASGGSYNEQFF. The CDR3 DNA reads TGTGCCAGCCTAGCTAGCGGGGGCTCCTACAATGAGCAGTTCTTC.

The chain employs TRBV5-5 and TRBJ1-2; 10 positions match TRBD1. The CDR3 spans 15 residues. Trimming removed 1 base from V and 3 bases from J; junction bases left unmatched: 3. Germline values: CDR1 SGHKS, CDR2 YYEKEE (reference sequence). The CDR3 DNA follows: TGTGCCAGCAGCTTGTTCGGGACAGGGGACTATGGCTACACCTTC. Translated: CASSLFGTGDYGYTF. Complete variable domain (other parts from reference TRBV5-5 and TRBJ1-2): DAGVTQSPTHLIKTRGQQVTLRCSPISGHKSVSWYQQVLGQGPQFIFQYYEKEERGRGNFPDRFSARQFPNYSSELNVNALLLGDSALYLCASSLFGTGDYGYTFGSGTRLTVV.

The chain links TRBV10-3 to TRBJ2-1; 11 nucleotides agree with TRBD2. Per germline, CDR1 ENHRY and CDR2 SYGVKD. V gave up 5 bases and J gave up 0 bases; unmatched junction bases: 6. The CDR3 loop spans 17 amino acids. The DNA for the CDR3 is TGTGCCATCAGTCGACTAGCGGGACCGAGCTCCTACAATGAGCAGTTCTTC. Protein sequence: CAISRLAGPSSYNEQFF.

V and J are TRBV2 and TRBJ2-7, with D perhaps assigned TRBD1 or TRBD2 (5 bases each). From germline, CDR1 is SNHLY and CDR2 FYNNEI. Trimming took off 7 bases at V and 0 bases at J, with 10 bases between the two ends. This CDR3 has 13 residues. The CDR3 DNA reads TGTGCCAGCATGGGGACGGACTCCTACGAGCAGTACTTC. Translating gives CASMGTDSYEQYF.

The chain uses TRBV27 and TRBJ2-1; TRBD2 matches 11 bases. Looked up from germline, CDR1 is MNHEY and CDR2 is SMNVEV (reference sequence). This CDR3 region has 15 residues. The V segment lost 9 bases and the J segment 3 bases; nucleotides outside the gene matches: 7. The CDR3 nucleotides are TGTGCCAGTAGTAGCGGGACTAGCGGCTACAATGAGCAGTTCTTC. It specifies CASSSGTSGYNEQFF.

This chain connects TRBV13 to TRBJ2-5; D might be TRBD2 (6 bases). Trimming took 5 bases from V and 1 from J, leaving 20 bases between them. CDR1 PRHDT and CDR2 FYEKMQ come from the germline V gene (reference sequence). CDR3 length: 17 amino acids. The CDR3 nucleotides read TGTGCCAGCAGCACAAACCCTCCGGGACTGATCCAAGAGACCCAGTACTTC. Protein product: CASSTNPPGLIQETQYF.

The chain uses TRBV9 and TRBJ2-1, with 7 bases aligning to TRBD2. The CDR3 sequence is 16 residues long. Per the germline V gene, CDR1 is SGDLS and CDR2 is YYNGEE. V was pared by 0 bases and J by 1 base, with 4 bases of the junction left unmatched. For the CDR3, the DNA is TGTGCCAGCAGCGTAGTGGAGCGGGGTTCCTACAATGAGCAGTTCTTC. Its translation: CASSVVERGSYNEQFF.

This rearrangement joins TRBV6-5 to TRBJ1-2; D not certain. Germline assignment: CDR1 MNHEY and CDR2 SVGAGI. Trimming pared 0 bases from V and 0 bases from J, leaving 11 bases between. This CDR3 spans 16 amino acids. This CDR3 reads CASSYSTGEANYGYTF. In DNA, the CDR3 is TGTGCCAGCAGTTACTCGACTGGGGAAGCTAACTATGGCTACACCTTC.

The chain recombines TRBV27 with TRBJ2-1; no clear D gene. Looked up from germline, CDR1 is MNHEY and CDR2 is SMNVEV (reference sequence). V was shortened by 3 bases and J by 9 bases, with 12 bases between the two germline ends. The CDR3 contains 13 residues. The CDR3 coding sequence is TGTGCCAGCAGTTTGGCCCCGACGGGTGAGCAGTTCTTC. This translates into CASSLAPTGEQFF.

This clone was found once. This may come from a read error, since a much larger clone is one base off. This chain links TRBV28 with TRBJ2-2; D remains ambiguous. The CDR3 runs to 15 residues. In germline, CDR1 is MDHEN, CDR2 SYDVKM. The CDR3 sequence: CVSRIPGSNTGELFF. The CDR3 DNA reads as TGTGTCAGCAGGATCCCTGGTTCGAACACCGGGGAGCTGTTTTTT.